This T cell receptor (beta chain) appears in the sequencing data of a study of molecular identifiers for immune sequencing clone quantification. About the research overall: RNA from approximately 20,000 or 98,000 naive CD8 cells was split five ways in replicates, with four sequenced.

TCRdb used MiXCR to reprocess the PCR reads, holding one entry per CDR3 protein. The repertoire holds over 600,000 distinct CDR3 sequences, about 20% seen once, with roughly 0.85% in the top ten. In the case of this clonotype: Since a much larger clone is just one base distant, this may be a read error.

Sorting recovered naive CD8 T cells on a CD8+CD4-CCR7+CD45RA+ profile. This clonotype was sampled from a human donor in good health. Some libraries in this study had Jurkat cell RNA spiked in. Sequencing input: naive CD8+ T cells from blood, with Jurkat cell RNA spiked in. Subset in this sample: FACS-sorted CD8+CD4-CCR7+CD45RA+ naive T cells.

CDR3 nucleotides: TGTGCTAGTGGTTTGGACAGCACCTACGAGCAGTACTTC. It specifies CASGLDSTYEQYF. The genes are TRBV12-5 and TRBJ2-7; no clear D gene. The CDR3 length is 13 residues. Germline V gene sequence: CDR1 LGHNT, CDR2 FRNRAP. Trimming removed 1 base at V and 2 bases at J, with 6 bases between. The full variable domain, with the rest looked up from reference TRBV12-5 and TRBJ2-7, is DARVTQTPRHKVTEMGQEVTMRCQPILGHNTVFWYRQTMMQGLELLAYFRNRAPLDDSGMPKDRFSAEMPDATLATLKIQPSEPRDSAVYFCASGLDSTYEQYFGPGTRLTVT.